The clone carrying this T cell receptor beta chain was observed a single time. Its antigen is not known. The entry originates in a study of shared clonotypes between healthy human individuals. Study background: A donor's plate count was three for CD4 naive and three for CD4 memory; CD8 naive had two and CD8 memory one.

TCRdb keeps only in-frame clones here, not all; method: immunoSEQ multiplex PCR. The table lists over a million clones, approximately 98.5% of them singletons. Only Caucasian adults living in Nashville, Tennessee made up the donor group. CDR3 size: 15 residues. Per the germline V gene, CDR1 is SGHAT and CDR2 is FQNNGV. V was trimmed by 3 bases and J by 7 bases, leaving 16 bases between them. Study-level points and caveats: Clonotype sharing among the donors was expected to vary with sequencing depth. Relative to their counterparts shared across all four donors, non-shared clonotypes exhibited diminished generation probabilities.

Sequencing was performed on naive CD4+ T cells sorted from blood. Subset defined: CD45RA+ positively selected. The clonotype comes from a man aged 25 to 40 in good health. This chain joins TRBV11-2 and TRBJ2-1; possibly TRBD2 for D (6 bases). CDR3 sequence (DNA): TGTGCCAGCAGCTTTACCCAACTAGCTACGAATGAGCAGTTCTTC. It encodes CASSFTQLATNEQFF. The full variable domain, rest sourced from reference TRBV11-2 and TRBJ2-1, is EAGVAQSPRYKIIEKRQSVAFWCNPISGHATLYWYQQILGQGPKLLIQFQNNGVVDDSQLPKDRFSAERLKGVDSTLKIQPAKLEDSAVYLCASSFTQLATNEQFFGPGTRLTVL.